What follows are 29 T cell receptor beta chains derived from one specimen sequenced in a study of regulatory T cells in long-lasting Graves disease. CDR3-region Arm-PCR and iRepertoire HTBI primers produced the TCR beta libraries. MiXCR, applied by TCRdb to the multiplex PCR reads, yields one record per CDR3 protein. Among 200,000 to 250,000 distinct CDR3 sequences listed, 20% were seen once. The sample's time point: newly diagnosed GD, antithyroid drugs for less than 3 months. RNA isolated from PBMCs was used to make the TCR library. The sample was peripheral blood mononuclear cells (PBMCs), taken at new diagnosis, from a patient treated with antithyroid drugs. The receptors derive from a female donor with Graves disease.

This clonotype was observed a few times. The rearrangement uses TRBV19 and TRBJ1-5, with D unclear. The CDR3 contains 15 residues. Per the germline V gene, CDR1 is LNHDA and CDR2 is SQIVND (reference sequence). V was cut by 5 bases and J by 3 bases, with 14 bases left in between. CDR3 in DNA: TGTGCCAGTAGTCGTAATTGGGCCCCCAATCAGCCCCAGCATTTT. Translating gives CASSRNWAPNQPQHF.

There are many counts of this clonotype. The rearrangement links TRBV30 to TRBJ1-6; the D gene is possibly TRBD1 (5 bases). Trimming cost V 8 bases and J 14 bases, with 19 bases left between them. The CDR3 loop spans 12 amino acids. In germline, CDR1 is GTSNPN, CDR2 SVGIG (reference sequence). For the CDR3, the DNA is TGTGCCGGGACGGCCGAAAAGGGCACCCTCCACTTT. Encoded protein: CAGTAEKGTLHF.

The chain has TRBV20-1 and TRBJ2-1; TRBD2 agrees at 14 bases. The CDR3 runs to 15 residues. The ends lost 2 bases at V and 7 bases at J; junction bases unmatched: 4. The germline CDR1 and CDR2 sequences are DFQATT and SNEGSKA (reference sequence). CDR3 protein: CSARSGLAGANEQFF. The CDR3 DNA follows: TGCAGTGCTAGATCGGGACTAGCGGGAGCTAATGAGCAGTTCTTC.

Notes on this clonotype: An end of the junction does not agree with germline; a read error may underlie this. CDR3 residues: CASSDRRDVRTF. As DNA, the CDR3 is TGTGCCAGCAGTGATCGGCGGGACGTAAGGACTTTC. The rearrangement links TRBV25-1 to TRBJ2-7; D is perhaps TRBD2 (6 bases). The length of the CDR3 is 12 residues. Germline values: CDR1 MGHDK, CDR2 SYGVNS.

The J gene is TRBJ2-2, the V gene TRBV2; 13 bases are a match to TRBD2. Trimming took 3 bases from V and 7 from J; bases not matched to a gene: 14. Germline values: CDR1 SNHLY, CDR2 FYNNEI. The CDR3 is 19 residues long. CDR3 bases: TGTGCCAGCAGTGACACAGGGACTAGCGGGGCAAGGATGTTCGGGGAGCTGTTTTTT. It is translated as CASSDTGTSGARMFGELFF.

Ten or more counts support this clonotype. The chain couples TRBV4-1 to TRBJ2-1; 11 nucleotides align to TRBD2. There are 16 residues in the CDR3. With V trimmed by 0 bases and J by 9 bases, 7 bases remained unmatched. CDR1 MGHRA and CDR2 YSYEKL come from the germline V gene. The DNA for the CDR3 is TGCGCCAGCAGCCAAGATAGACTAGCGGGGATTACTGAGCAGTTCTTC. As protein: CASSQDRLAGITEQFF.

For this clonotype: This likely stems from a read error, as it lies one base from a far larger clone. The chain combines TRBV7-3 with TRBJ2-1; D not certain. V was clipped by 5 bases and J by 6 bases, with 11 bases between them. Germline-derived CDR1 and CDR2 are SGHTA and FQGTGA. This CDR3 is built from 13 residues. The CDR3 reads CASSHPLGNEQFF. In DNA, the CDR3 is TGTGCCAGCAGCCATCCTCTTGGCAATGAGCAGTTCTTC.

There are many counts of this clonotype. The chain has TRBV19 and TRBJ1-1, with unresolved D. Germline assignment: CDR1 LNHDA and CDR2 SQIVND (reference sequence). V lost 4 bases to trimming and J lost 6 bases, with 15 bases between them. This CDR3 has 14 residues. This CDR3 reads CASSRNNPKSEAFF. Here the CDR3 DNA reads TGTGCCAGTAGTAGGAACAACCCTAAGTCTGAAGCTTTCTTT.

This clonotype was observed at least ten times. The rearrangement joins TRBV6-2 or TRBV6-3 to TRBJ2-3, with 10 bases identical to TRBD2. The CDR3 runs to 15 residues. Germline V gene sequence: CDR1 MNHEY, CDR2 SVGEGT. Trimming removed 0 bases from V and 9 bases from J; junction bases left unmatched: 6. Written as DNA, the CDR3 is TGTGCCAGCAGTTACTCATCAGCGGGAGGGGGGACGCAGTATTTT. Translating gives CASSYSSAGGGTQYF.

The sample holds many counts of this clonotype. The chain joins TRBV20-1 to TRBJ1-2; D gene unclear. Germline V lookup: CDR1 DFQATT, CDR2 SNEGSKA (reference sequence). Between the trimmed V and J ends, which lost 5 bases and 3 bases, there was a span of 16 bases. The length of the CDR3 is 14 residues. CDR3 nucleotide sequence: TGCAGTGCTCACCGGGCCACTGGGGACTATGGCTACACCTTC. Its protein is CSAHRATGDYGYTF.

The table lists this clonotype with many counts. The chain couples TRBV7-2 to TRBJ2-1; D possibly matches TRBD1 or TRBD2 (5 bases each). CDR1 SGHTA and CDR2 FQGNSA come from the germline V gene. Trimming shortened V by 1 base and J by 2 bases, and 6 bases separated the two germline ends. The CDR3 sequence is 14 residues long. DNA for the CDR3: TGTGCCAGCAGCTTAGGGGGGACCTACAATGAGCAGTTCTTC. Amino acid sequence: CASSLGGTYNEQFF.

This clonotype was found many times. The V call is TRBV7-2, the J call TRBJ2-3; TRBD1 might be the D (5 bases). Germline-derived CDR1 and CDR2 are SGHTA and FQGNSA. The germline V and J ends were trimmed by 5 bases and 4 bases, with 16 bases remaining between them. The CDR3 is made up of 15 amino acids. CDR3: CASSIRAEGADTQYF. The CDR3 DNA sequence: TGTGCCAGCAGCATCAGGGCCGAAGGGGCAGATACGCAGTATTTT.

About this clonotype: A read error may be the cause here, since a much bigger clone is one base away. The chain recombines TRBV5-1 with TRBJ2-2; weak D call: TRBD1 (5 bases). The CDR3 has 15 residues. CDR1 and CDR2 (germline): SGHRS, YFSETQ. The CDR3 sequence: CASSFGATNTVELFF. CDR3 sequence (DNA): TGCGCCAGCAGCTTTGGGGCGACGAACACCGTGGAGCTGTTTTTT.

The V gene is TRBV15, the J gene TRBJ2-3, with a weak D call TRBD1 (8 bases). Trimming removed 7 bases at V and 5 bases at J, with 22 bases between. Germline V gene lookup returns CDR1 LNHNV and CDR2 YYDKDF (reference sequence). This CDR3 has 16 residues. The CDR3 DNA reads as TGTGCCACCAATAGCGGGCTACAGGGGGGTGTAGATACGCAGTATTTT. It codes for CATNSGLQGGVDTQYF.

This clonotype was detected ten times or more. The chain combines TRBV2 with TRBJ2-7; 8 bases align to TRBD1. Germline CDR1 reads SNHLY; CDR2 reads FYNNEI. With V trimmed by 5 bases and J by 0 bases, 3 bases remained unmatched. The CDR3 has 14 residues. The CDR3 loop reads CASSPGTGSYEQYF. CDR3 DNA: TGTGCCAGCAGTCCCGGGACAGGCTCCTACGAGCAGTACTTC.

CDR3 coding DNA: TGTGCCAGCAGTTTAATCGGGACAGCAGACCACGAGCAGTACTTC. Translating gives CASSLIGTADHEQYF. The rearrangement joins TRBV28 to TRBJ2-7; 7 bases map to TRBD1. Unmatched junction bases numbered 9, after V lost 2 bases and J lost 5 bases. CDR1 is MDHEN, CDR2 SYDVKM, per germline. CDR3 length: 15 residues.

At least ten counts were recorded for this clonotype. This chain joins TRBV29-1 and TRBJ2-3; maybe TRBD2 (7 bases). CDR3 length equals 15 residues. Germline CDR1 reads SQVTM; CDR2 reads ANQGSEA. Trimming shortened V by 5 bases and J by 1 base, and 16 bases separated the two germline ends. The CDR3 region has the DNA TGCAGCGTTAAACCCTCGGGGGGCCGCACAGATACGCAGTATTTT. Encoded protein: CSVKPSGGRTDTQYF.

Remarks on this clonotype: At one of its ends the junction is not consistent with the germline gene, which may arise from a read error. The chain employs TRBV5-1 and TRBJ2-1; D is ambiguous. CDR3 length: 12 residues. Per germline, CDR1 SGHRS and CDR2 YFSETQ. CDR3 DNA: TGCGCCAGCGGCTTGAATATTAATGAGCAGTTCTTC. Protein product: CASGLNINEQFF.

This clonotype was counted at least ten times. The chain employs TRBV12-3 or TRBV12-4 and TRBJ2-3; 11 bases fit TRBD2. V lost 5 bases, J lost 3 bases, and 16 bases stayed unmatched. The CDR3 totals 19 residues. The CDR3 bases are TGTGCCAGCAGTCTCCTTAGCGGGAGGGCCGTGGGTGGAACAGATACGCAGTATTTT. This sequence encodes CASSLLSGRAVGGTDTQYF.

The V call is TRBV12-3 or TRBV12-4, the J call TRBJ2-5; 9 nucleotides agree with TRBD2. With the DNA end fitting TRBJ2-1 better, the J assignment may be wrong. This CDR3 contains 15 residues. The CDR3 DNA is TGTGCCAGCATTCCGACTAGCGGCCCCAACAATGAGCAGTTCTTC. Translated: CASIPTSGPNNEQFF.

There are many counts of this clonotype. The rearrangement uses TRBV3-1 and TRBJ2-3, with no clear D. Trimming removed 3 bases at V and 5 bases at J, with 9 bases between. This CDR3 contains 13 residues. The germline gives CDR1 LGHDT, CDR2 YNNKEL (reference sequence). The CDR3 nucleotides are TGTGCCAGCAGCCAGGTTCAGCGAGATACGCAGTATTTT. This sequence encodes CASSQVQRDTQYF.

V gene TRBV28 combines with J gene TRBJ2-3; TRBD2 aligns across 16 bases. Germline V gene sequence: CDR1 MDHEN, CDR2 SYDVKM. The CDR3 is 18 residues long. Trimming removed 9 bases from V and 0 bases from J; junction bases left unmatched: 9. The CDR3, as DNA: TGTGCCAGTAGTCCGGGACTAGCGGGGGGGACTAGCACAGATACGCAGTATTTT. Translation gives CASSPGLAGGTSTDTQYF. The variable domain in full, with the rest retrieved from reference TRBV28 and TRBJ2-3, is DVKVTQSSRYLVKRTGEKVFLECVQDMDHENMFWYRQDPGLGLRLIYFSYDVKMKEKGDIPEGYSVSREKKERFSLILESASTNQTSMYLCASSPGLAGGTSTDTQYFGPGTRLTVL.

The table lists this clonotype with many counts. The chain combines TRBV6-1 with TRBJ2-3; D assignment may be TRBD1 or TRBD2 (5 bases each). This CDR3 is 16 amino acids long. V gave up 4 bases and J gave up 9 bases, with 23 bases separating them. CDR1 and CDR2 (germline): MNHNS, SASEGT. The CDR3 spells CASSARFLGDRGTQYF. The CDR3 DNA reads TGTGCCAGCAGTGCCCGGTTCTTGGGGGATCGAGGAACGCAGTATTTT.

In this sample, this clonotype turned up once. The rearrangement joins TRBV5-1 to TRBJ2-1; 12 bases fit TRBD2. The junction had 8 bases not matched to a gene; V was cut back by 4 bases and J by 9 bases. Germline CDR1 and CDR2: SGHRS and YFSETQ. CDR3 size: 15 residues. DNA for the CDR3: TGCGCCAGCAGCCACCAGACTAGCGGGAGTGTTGAGCAGTTCTTC. Protein sequence: CASSHQTSGSVEQFF. Full variable domain (rest looked up from reference TRBV5-1 and TRBJ2-1): KAGVTQTPRYLIKTRGQQVTLSCSPISGHRSVSWYQQTPGQGLQFLFEYFSETQRNKGNFPGRFSGRQFSNSRSEMNVSTLELGDSALYLCASSHQTSGSVEQFFGPGTRLTVL.

A few counts support this clonotype. The genes are TRBV4-3 and TRBJ2-7; weak D call: TRBD1 (5 bases). The CDR3 length is 14 residues. V lost 1 base and J 3 bases, leaving 10 bases between the germline ends. The germline gives CDR1 LGHNA, CDR2 YSLEER. The CDR3 DNA reads as TGCGCCAGCAGCCAAGCCAGGGTCGTCTACGAGCAGTACTTC. This translates into CASSQARVVYEQYF.

This clonotype was detected many times. The limits of the CDR3 on the DNA are not certain, so only TCRdb's listed CDR3 is given. The genes are TRBV6-5 and TRBJ1-6. The V gene's germline CDR1 is MNHEY and CDR2 SVGAGI. The CDR3 is 16 residues long, counting both termini. The CDR3 sequence: CASSSAPGLTYSPLHF.

This clonotype was picked up many times. The rearrangement links TRBV20-1 to TRBJ2-3, with 9 bases aligning to TRBD1. Per the germline V gene, CDR1 is DFQATT and CDR2 is SNEGSKA (reference sequence). The CDR3 sequence is 16 residues long. Trimming removed 1 base from V and 4 bases from J; junction bases left unmatched: 9. CDR3 sequence reads: CSARVEGQGLSDTQYF. Here the CDR3 DNA reads TGCAGTGCTAGAGTTGAGGGACAGGGTTTATCAGATACGCAGTATTTT.

This clonotype was seen many times. The rearrangement links TRBV6-1 to TRBJ2-7; D call uncertain. Trimming shortened V by 6 bases and J by 5 bases, and 8 bases separated the two germline ends. Germline values: CDR1 MNHNS, CDR2 SASEGT. The CDR3 contains 11 residues. The DNA of the CDR3 is TGTGCCAGCAGCCCTATCCACGAGCAGTACTTC. Amino acids: CASSPIHEQYF.

This clonotype came up many times. The chain is built from TRBV12-3 or TRBV12-4 and TRBJ1-4; D ambiguous. Trimming stripped 6 bases from V and 6 bases from J, with 11 bases between. The CDR3 has 13 amino acids. CDR3 region: CASRPPSYEKLFF. CDR3 in DNA: TGTGCCAGCAGACCCCCGTCCTATGAAAAACTGTTTTTT.